This is a list of T cell receptor beta chains from one sample in a study of beta chain features in type 1 diabetes. TCRdb's table, derived via immunoSEQ multiplex PCR, lists solely in-frame clones and lacks some. The table lists under 450,000 clones, roughly 16% of them singletons. Sequenced sample: naive CD4+ T cells from blood. These receptors came from a woman between 18 and 29 years old in good health. Each CDR3 is given with its conserved first and last residue. The D gene is left open where the match is weak. Clone size is not always given. Where it is, it says once, few, many or a class for expanded clones.

J	size	D	V	CDR3	DNA
TRBJ2-5	few	-	TRBV11-3	CASSPPSGAQYF	TGTGCCAGCAGCCCCCCCTCCGGGGCCCAGTACTTC
TRBJ2-6	-	-	TRBV7-9	CASSLAGGHSGANVLTF	TGTGCCAGCAGCTTAGCGGGGGGTCATTCTGGGGCCAACGTCCTGACTTTC
TRBJ1-2	-	TRBD1	TRBV2	CASSATGINYGYTF	TGTGCCAGCAGTGCGACAGGGATTAACTATGGCTACACCTTC
TRBJ2-7	-	TRBD1	TRBV6-5	CASSRDRKHEQYF	TGTGCCAGCAGCCGGGACAGGAAACACGAGCAGTACTTC
TRBJ2-1	once	-	TRBV10-3	CAIKTSGFSEQFF	TGTGCCATCAAAACGTCCGGGTTCAGTGAGCAGTTCTTC
TRBJ2-1	-	TRBD2	TRBV28	CASSFPEGGRFNEQFF	TGTGCCAGCAGTTTCCCAGAGGGAGGGCGCTTCAATGAGCAGTTCTTC
TRBJ2-2	-	-	TRBV6-4	CASSNSPNTGELFF	TGTGCCAGCAGCAACTCCCCGAACACCGGGGAGCTGTTTTTT
TRBJ2-6	few	-	TRBV11-2	CASSLVPLSGANVLTF	TGTGCCAGCAGCTTAGTCCCTCTCTCTGGGGCCAACGTCCTGACTTTC
TRBJ2-4	few	TRBD2	TRBV29-1	CSAHLPGTSLQGGNIQYF	TGCAGCGCTCACCTCCCCGGGACTAGTCTCCAAGGGGGAAACATTCAGTACTTC
TRBJ2-7	few	TRBD1	TRBV4-3	CASSQTGTGPYEQYF	TGCGCCAGCAGCCAAACCGGGACAGGGCCCTACGAGCAGTACTTC
TRBJ2-1	-	TRBD1	TRBV5-4	CASTTGAYNEQFF	TGTGCCAGCACGACAGGGGCCTACAATGAGCAGTTCTTC
TRBJ2-1	many	-	TRBV14	CASSQVTHNEQFF	TGTGCCAGCAGCCAAGTAACACACAATGAGCAGTTCTTC
TRBJ1-2	-	-	TRBV5-4	CASSFGQEDGYTF	TGTGCCAGCAGCTTCGGACAAGAGGATGGCTACACCTTC
TRBJ2-1	few	-	TRBV6-6	CASSYSADEQFF	TGTGCCAGCAGTTACTCGGCCGATGAGCAGTTCTTC
TRBJ2-4	few	-	TRBV9	CASSVVSGNLAKNIQYF	TGTGCCAGCAGCGTAGTTTCGGGGAATTTAGCCAAAAACATTCAGTACTTC
TRBJ2-3	few	-	TRBV9	CASSLRTDTQYF	TGTGCCAGCAGCCTCCGCACAGATACGCAGTATTTT
TRBJ2-1	few	-	TRBV7-2	CASSLDSFFNEQFF	TGTGCCAGCAGCCTGGACAGTTTTTTCAATGAGCAGTTCTTC
TRBJ2-7	-	TRBD2	TRBV7-9	CASSPRRREGRNEQYF	TGTGCCAGCAGCCCCAGGCGGCGGGAGGGCCGCAACGAGCAGTACTTC
TRBJ2-4	few	-	TRBV11-2	CASSFRQAQYF	TGTGCCAGCAGCTTCCGACAGGCTCAGTACTTC
TRBJ1-1	few	TRBD1	TRBV4-2	CASSQAPRTGGLNTEAFF	TGTGCCAGCAGCCAAGCCCCTAGGACAGGGGGTTTGAACACTGAAGCTTTCTTT
TRBJ1-2	few	-	TRBV4-3	CASSQDTNRLDYGYTF	TGCGCCAGCAGCCAAGATACAAACAGGTTGGACTATGGCTACACCTTC
TRBJ2-3	few	-	TRBV2	CASSETGLRDTQYF	TGTGCCAGCAGCGAAACTGGACTCAGAGATACGCAGTATTTT
TRBJ2-6	few	-	TRBV5-6	CASSLLETAVNSGANVLTF	TGTGCCAGCAGCTTGTTGGAGACAGCAGTAAACTCTGGGGCCAACGTCCTGACTTTC
TRBJ2-5	-	TRBD1	TRBV10-3	CAIRGDRGETQYF	TGTGCCATCAGGGGGGACAGGGGAGAGACCCAGTACTTC
TRBJ2-1	few	-	TRBV7-9	CASSLDLGDEQFF	TGTGCCAGCAGCTTAGATCTAGGTGATGAGCAGTTCTTC
TRBJ2-6	-	TRBD1	TRBV27	CANYRGSGANVLTF	TGTGCCAACTACAGGGGTTCTGGGGCCAACGTCCTGACTTTC
TRBJ1-2	few	TRBD1	TRBV29-1	CSVTDVDRADYGYTF	TGCAGCGTGACCGATGTTGACAGGGCCGACTATGGCTACACCTTC
TRBJ1-5	-	TRBD1	TRBV30	CAWSPSPGQSNQPQHF	TGTGCCTGGAGTCCGTCTCCGGGACAGTCAAATCAGCCCCAGCATTTT
TRBJ1-1	-	TRBD1	TRBV27	CASSLGQGAADTEAFF	TGTGCCAGCAGTTTAGGACAGGGGGCTGCAGACACTGAAGCTTTCTTT
TRBJ2-5	few	TRBD2	TRBV29-1	CSVAGLAGVAQYF	TGCAGCGTTGCGGGACTAGCGGGAGTTGCCCAGTACTTC
TRBJ2-7	-	TRBD1	TRBV7-9	CASSTPTMDRALLNEQYF	TGTGCCAGCAGCACTCCAACCATGGACAGGGCCCTCCTCAACGAGCAGTACTTC
TRBJ2-7	-	-	TRBV18	CASSPGQTPSYEQYF	TGTGCCAGCTCACCCGGACAGACTCCCTCCTACGAGCAGTACTTC
TRBJ2-2	few	-	TRBV5-1	CASSLGQRTGELFF	TGCGCCAGCAGCTTGGGACAACGCACCGGGGAGCTGTTTTTT
TRBJ2-5	-	-	TRBV4-2	CASSHDVRGGRETQYF	TGTGCCAGCAGCCACGATGTGCGCGGGGGCAGAGAGACCCAGTACTTC
TRBJ2-1	-	TRBD2	TRBV9	CASSVTGTSAYNEQFF	TGTGCCAGCAGCGTCACGGGGACTAGCGCATACAATGAGCAGTTCTTC
TRBJ2-2	-	-	TRBV30	CAWSAQGAGELFF	TGTGCCTGGAGTGCCCAGGGCGCCGGGGAGCTGTTTTTT
TRBJ2-5	few	TRBD2	TRBV5-6	CASGKDIAGNEAQYF	TGTGCCAGCGGAAAGGATATAGCGGGAAACGAGGCCCAGTACTTC
TRBJ2-7	-	-	TRBV4-1	CASSLDYEQYF	TGCGCCAGCAGTCTAGACTACGAGCAGTACTTC
TRBJ2-7	-	-	TRBV6-5	CASSYGHEQYF	TGTGCCAGCAGTTACGGGCACGAGCAGTACTTC
TRBJ1-1	-	-	TRBV30	CAWTSVGPFGTEAFF	TGTGCCTGGACCTCGGTGGGCCCTTTCGGAACTGAAGCTTTCTTT
TRBJ2-1	-	TRBD2	TRBV11-2	CASSLRGGAVNEQFF	TGTGCCAGCAGCTTACGGGGGGGCGCGGTCAATGAGCAGTTCTTC
TRBJ1-5	-	TRBD1	TRBV28	CASSSPGQGGNQPQHF	TGTGCCAGCAGTTCTCCGGGACAGGGAGGGAATCAGCCCCAGCATTTT
TRBJ1-1	few	-	TRBV2	CASSLDRNTEAFF	TGTGCCAGCAGCTTGGACAGGAACACTGAAGCTTTCTTT
TRBJ2-1	-	TRBD2	TRBV7-2	CASSLSLAGTEQFF	TGTGCCAGCAGCTTAAGCCTAGCGGGTACTGAGCAGTTCTTC
TRBJ1-2	-	TRBD1	TRBV7-9	CASSLAQGQGSGYTF	TGTGCCAGCAGCTTAGCTCAGGGACAGGGAAGCGGCTACACCTTC
TRBJ2-7	few	-	TRBV28	CASSFGAGSEQYF	-
TRBJ2-3	-	-	TRBV19	CASSISGGTDTQYF	TGTGCCAGTAGTATCTCCGGGGGAACAGATACGCAGTATTTT
TRBJ2-5	-	-	TRBV28	CASSLEAPGTQYF	TGTGCCAGCAGCCTGGAGGCACCAGGGACCCAGTACTTC
TRBJ1-2	-	TRBD1	TRBV30	CAWSVRQGVGGYTF	TGTGCCTGGAGTGTACGGCAGGGGGTGGGTGGCTACACCTTC
TRBJ1-2	few	TRBD1	TRBV6-5	CASSWDRGYGYTF	TGTGCCAGCAGTTGGGACAGGGGGTACGGCTACACCTTC
TRBJ2-3	few	TRBD1	TRBV5-4	CASSRPGDRGADTQYF	TGTGCCAGCAGCCGCCCGGGGGACAGGGGGGCAGATACGCAGTATTTT
TRBJ2-2	few	TRBD1	TRBV9	CASSEGDRRAGELFF	TGTGCCAGCAGCGAAGGGGACAGGCGGGCCGGGGAGCTGTTTTTT
TRBJ2-1	few	-	TRBV7-9	CASSLSQVRNEQFF	TGTGCCAGCAGCTTAAGTCAGGTTCGGAATGAGCAGTTCTTC
TRBJ2-1	few	-	TRBV10-3	CAISEGDTAYNEQFF	TGTGCCATCAGTGAAGGGGACACCGCCTACAATGAGCAGTTCTTC
TRBJ2-1	-	TRBD2	TRBV6-5	CASSGGYEQFF	TGTGCCAGCAGCGGGGGGTATGAGCAGTTCTTC
TRBJ2-1	-	TRBD1	TRBV30	CAWSVGQYNEQFF	TGTGCCTGGAGTGTGGGACAGTACAATGAGCAGTTCTTC
TRBJ2-1	few	-	TRBV5-6	CASSSPSGNEQFF	TGTGCCAGCAGCTCCCCAAGCGGCAATGAGCAGTTCTTC
TRBJ2-1	few	TRBD1	TRBV11-1	CASSSDRGRFNEQFF	TGTGCCAGCAGTTCTGACAGGGGGCGATTCAATGAGCAGTTCTTC
TRBJ2-7	few	-	TRBV11-2	CASSLGDYEQYF	TGTGCCAGCAGCTTGGGCGACTACGAGCAGTACTTC
TRBJ2-4	few	-	TRBV2	CASSVREKNIQYF	TGTGCCAGCAGTGTCCGGGAGAAAAACATTCAGTACTTC